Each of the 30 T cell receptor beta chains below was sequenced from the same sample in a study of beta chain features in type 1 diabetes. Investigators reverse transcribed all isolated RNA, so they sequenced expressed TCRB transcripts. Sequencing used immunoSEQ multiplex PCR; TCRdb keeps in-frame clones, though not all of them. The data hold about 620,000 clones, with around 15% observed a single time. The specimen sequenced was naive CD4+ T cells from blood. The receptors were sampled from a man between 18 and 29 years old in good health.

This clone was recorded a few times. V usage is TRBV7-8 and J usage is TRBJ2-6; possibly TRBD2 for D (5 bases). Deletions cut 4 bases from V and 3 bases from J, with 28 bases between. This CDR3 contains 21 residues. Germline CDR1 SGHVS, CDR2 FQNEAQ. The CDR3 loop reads CASSSREMRGIWGDGANVLTF. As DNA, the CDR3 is TGTGCCAGCAGCTCACGCGAGATGAGAGGCATCTGGGGAGATGGGGCCAACGTCCTGACTTTC. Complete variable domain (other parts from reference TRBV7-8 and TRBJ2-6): GAGVSQSPRYKVAKRGQDVALRCDPISGHVSLFWYQQALGQGPEFLTYFQNEAQLDKSGLPSDRFFAERPEGSVSTLKIQRTQQEDSAVYLCASSSREMRGIWGDGANVLTFGAGSRLTVL.

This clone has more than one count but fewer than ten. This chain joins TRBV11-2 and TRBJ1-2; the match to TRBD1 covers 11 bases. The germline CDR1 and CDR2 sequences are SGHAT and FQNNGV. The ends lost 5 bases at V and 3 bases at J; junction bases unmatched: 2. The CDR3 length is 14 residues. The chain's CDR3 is CASSGTGGYYGYTF. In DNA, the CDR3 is TGTGCCAGCAGCGGGACAGGGGGGTACTATGGCTACACCTTC.

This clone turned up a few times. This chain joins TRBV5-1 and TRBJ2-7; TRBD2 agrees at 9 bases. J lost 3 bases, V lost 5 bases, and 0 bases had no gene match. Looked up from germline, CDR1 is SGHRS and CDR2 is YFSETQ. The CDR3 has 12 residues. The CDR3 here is CASRLAGYEQYF. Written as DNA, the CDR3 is TGCGCCAGCAGACTAGCGGGCTACGAGCAGTACTTC.

The CDR3 coding sequence is TGTGCCAGCAGTCCAAATCTCCCGGGACAAAATTACTTC. Encoded protein: CASSPNLPGQNYF. The chain couples TRBV28 to TRBJ2-7, with a possible D match to TRBD1 (6 bases). The germline V and J ends were trimmed by 5 bases and 13 bases, with 21 bases remaining between them. Germline V gene sequence: CDR1 MDHEN, CDR2 SYDVKM. The CDR3 length is 13 residues.

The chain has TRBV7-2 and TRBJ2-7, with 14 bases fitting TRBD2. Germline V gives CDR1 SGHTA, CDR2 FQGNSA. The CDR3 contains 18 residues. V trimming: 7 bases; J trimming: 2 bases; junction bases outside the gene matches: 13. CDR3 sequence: CASILIGTSGGAPYEQYF. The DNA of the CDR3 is TGTGCCAGCATCCTAATTGGGACTAGCGGGGGCGCCCCCTACGAGCAGTACTTC.

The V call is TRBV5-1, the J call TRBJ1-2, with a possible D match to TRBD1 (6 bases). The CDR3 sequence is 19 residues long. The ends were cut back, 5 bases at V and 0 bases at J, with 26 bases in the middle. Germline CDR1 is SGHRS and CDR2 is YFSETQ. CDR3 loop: CASRGERGTSAWANYGYTF. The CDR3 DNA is TGCGCCAGCAGGGGCGAAAGGGGGACCTCCGCCTGGGCTAACTATGGCTACACCTTC.

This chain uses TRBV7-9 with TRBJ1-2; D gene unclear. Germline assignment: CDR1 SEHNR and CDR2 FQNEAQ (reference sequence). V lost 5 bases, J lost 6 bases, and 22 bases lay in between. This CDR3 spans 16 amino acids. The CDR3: CASSPNPTAGYDGYTF. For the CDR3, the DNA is TGTGCCAGCAGCCCGAACCCAACAGCGGGGTATGATGGCTACACCTTC. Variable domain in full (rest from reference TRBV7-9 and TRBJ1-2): DTGVSQNPRHKITKRGQNVTFRCDPISEHNRLYWYRQTLGQGPEFLTYFQNEAQLEKSRLLSDRFSAERPKGSFSTLEIQRTEQGDSAMYLCASSPNPTAGYDGYTFGSGTRLTVV.

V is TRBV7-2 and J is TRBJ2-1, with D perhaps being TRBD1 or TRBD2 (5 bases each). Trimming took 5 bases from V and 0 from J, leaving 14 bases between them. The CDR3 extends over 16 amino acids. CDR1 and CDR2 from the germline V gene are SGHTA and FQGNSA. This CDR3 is CASSGRDASSYNEQFF. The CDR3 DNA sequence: TGTGCCAGCAGCGGCCGGGACGCTAGCTCCTACAATGAGCAGTTCTTC.

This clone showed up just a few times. CDR3 nucleotide sequence: TGTGCCAGCAGTCGAGCTACCGGGAGTTTGAGCTACGAGCAGTACTTC. This codes for CASSRATGSLSYEQYF. V is TRBV7-2 and J is TRBJ2-7; D might be TRBD2 (6 bases). Trimming shortened V by 6 bases and J by 3 bases, and 21 bases separated the two germline ends. From germline, CDR1 is SGHTA and CDR2 FQGNSA. CDR3 length: 16 residues. Full variable domain (remainder filled in from reference TRBV7-2 and TRBJ2-7): GAGVSQSPSNKVTEKGKDVELRCDPISGHTALYWYRQSLGQGLEFLIYFQGNSAPDKSGLPSDRFSAERTGGSVSTLTIQRTQQEDSAVYLCASSRATGSLSYEQYFGPGTRLTVT.

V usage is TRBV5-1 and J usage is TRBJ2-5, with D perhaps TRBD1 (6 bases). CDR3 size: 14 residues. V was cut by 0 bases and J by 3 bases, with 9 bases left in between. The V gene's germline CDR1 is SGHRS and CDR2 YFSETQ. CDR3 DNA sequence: TGCGCCAGCAGCTTGGGGGGGCCCGAAGAGACCCAGTACTTC. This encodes CASSLGGPEETQYF.

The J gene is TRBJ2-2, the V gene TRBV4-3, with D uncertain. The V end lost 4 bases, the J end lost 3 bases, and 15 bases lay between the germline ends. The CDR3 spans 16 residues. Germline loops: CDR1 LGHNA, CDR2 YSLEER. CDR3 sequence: CASSPQIMGDTGELFF. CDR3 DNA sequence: TGCGCCAGCAGCCCCCAGATTATGGGTGACACCGGGGAGCTGTTTTTT.

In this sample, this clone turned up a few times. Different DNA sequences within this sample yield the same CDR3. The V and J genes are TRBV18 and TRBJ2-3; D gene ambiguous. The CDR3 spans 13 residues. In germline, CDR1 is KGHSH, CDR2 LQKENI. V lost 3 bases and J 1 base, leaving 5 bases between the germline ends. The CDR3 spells CASSPAGTDTQYF. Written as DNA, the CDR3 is TGTGCCAGCTCACCGGCCGGCACAGATACGCAGTATTTT.

CDR3 sequence (DNA): TGTGCCAGCAGCGCCGGGACTAGCTCCCTCTACGAGCAGTACTTC. Translation: CASSAGTSSLYEQYF. The J gene is TRBJ2-7, the V gene TRBV9; 9 bases agree with TRBD2. Germline-derived CDR1 and CDR2 are SGDLS and YYNGEE. The CDR3 spans 15 residues. With 3 bases clipped from V and 3 bases from J, the junction kept 7 bases outside the gene matches.

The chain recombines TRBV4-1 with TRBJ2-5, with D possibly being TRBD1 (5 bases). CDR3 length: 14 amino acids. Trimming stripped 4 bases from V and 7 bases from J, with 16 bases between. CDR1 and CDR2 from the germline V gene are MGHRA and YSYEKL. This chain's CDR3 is CASSRVGASGTQYF. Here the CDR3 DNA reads TGCGCCAGCAGCCGGGTAGGGGCCAGTGGGACCCAGTACTTC.

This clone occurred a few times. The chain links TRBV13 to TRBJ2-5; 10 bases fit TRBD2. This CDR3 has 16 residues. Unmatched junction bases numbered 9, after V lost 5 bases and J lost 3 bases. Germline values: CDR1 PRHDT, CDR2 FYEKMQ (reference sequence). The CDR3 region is CASSPDGTSAKETQYF. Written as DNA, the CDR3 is TGTGCCAGCAGCCCCGACGGGACTAGCGCAAAAGAGACCCAGTACTTC. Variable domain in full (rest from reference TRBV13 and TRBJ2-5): AAGVIQSPRHLIKEKRETATLKCYPIPRHDTVYWYQQGPGQDPQFLISFYEKMQSDKGSIPDRFSAQQFSDYHSELNMSSLELGDSALYFCASSPDGTSAKETQYFGPGTRLLVL.

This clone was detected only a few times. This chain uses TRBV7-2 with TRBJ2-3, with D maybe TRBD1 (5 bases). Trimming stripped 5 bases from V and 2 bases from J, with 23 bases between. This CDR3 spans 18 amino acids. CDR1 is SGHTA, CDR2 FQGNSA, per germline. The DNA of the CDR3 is TGTGCCAGCAGCCCACAAATCGGGTGGGGCAGCTACACAGATACGCAGTATTTT. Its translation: CASSPQIGWGSYTDTQYF.

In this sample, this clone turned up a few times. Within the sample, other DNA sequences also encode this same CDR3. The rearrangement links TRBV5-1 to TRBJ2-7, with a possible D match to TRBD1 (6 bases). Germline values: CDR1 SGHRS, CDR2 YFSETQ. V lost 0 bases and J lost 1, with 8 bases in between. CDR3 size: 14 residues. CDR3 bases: TGCGCCAGCAGCTTGGGACAGGTGTCCTACGAGCAGTACTTC. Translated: CASSLGQVSYEQYF.

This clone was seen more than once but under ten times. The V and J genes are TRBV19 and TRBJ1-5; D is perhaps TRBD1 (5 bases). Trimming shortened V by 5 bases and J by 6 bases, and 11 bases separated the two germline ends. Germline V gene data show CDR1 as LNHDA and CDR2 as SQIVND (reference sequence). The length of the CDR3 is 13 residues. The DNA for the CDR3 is TGTGCCAGTAGTCAAGGCGGGACTCAGCCCCAGCATTTT. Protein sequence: CASSQGGTQPQHF.

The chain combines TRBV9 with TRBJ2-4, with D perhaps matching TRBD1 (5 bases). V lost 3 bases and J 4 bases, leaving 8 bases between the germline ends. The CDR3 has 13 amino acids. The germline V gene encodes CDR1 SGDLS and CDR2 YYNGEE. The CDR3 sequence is CASSGAGKNIQYF. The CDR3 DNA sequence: TGTGCCAGCAGCGGAGCAGGGAAAAACATTCAGTACTTC.

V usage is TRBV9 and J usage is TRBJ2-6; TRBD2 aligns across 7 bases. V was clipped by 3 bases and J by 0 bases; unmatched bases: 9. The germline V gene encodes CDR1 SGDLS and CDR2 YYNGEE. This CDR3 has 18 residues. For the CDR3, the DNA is TGTGCCAGCAGCGCCCAGACCGGGGGGTTCTCTGGGGCCAACGTCCTGACTTTC. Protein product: CASSAQTGGFSGANVLTF. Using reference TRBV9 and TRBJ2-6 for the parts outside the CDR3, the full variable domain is DSGVTQTPKHLITATGQRVTLRCSPRSGDLSVYWYQQSLDQGLQFLIQYYNGEERAKGNILERFSAQQFPDLHSELNLSSLELGDSALYFCASSAQTGGFSGANVLTFGAGSRLTVL.

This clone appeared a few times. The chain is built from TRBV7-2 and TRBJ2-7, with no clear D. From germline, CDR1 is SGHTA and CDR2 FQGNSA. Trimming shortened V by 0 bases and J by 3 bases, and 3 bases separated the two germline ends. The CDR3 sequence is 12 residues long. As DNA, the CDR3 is TGTGCCAGCAGCTTAGCCTACTACGAGCAGTACTTC. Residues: CASSLAYYEQYF.

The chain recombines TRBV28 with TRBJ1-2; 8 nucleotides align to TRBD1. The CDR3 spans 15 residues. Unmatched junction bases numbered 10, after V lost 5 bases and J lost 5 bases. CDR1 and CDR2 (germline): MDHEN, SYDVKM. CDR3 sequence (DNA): TGTGCCAGCAGTATAAAGGACAGGGTTTGGTATGGCTACACCTTC. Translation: CASSIKDRVWYGYTF.

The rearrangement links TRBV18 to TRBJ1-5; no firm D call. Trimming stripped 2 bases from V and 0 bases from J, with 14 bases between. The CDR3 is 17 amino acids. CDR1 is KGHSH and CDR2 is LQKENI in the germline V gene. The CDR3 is CASSPSGSLASNQPQHF. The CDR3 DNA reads TGTGCCAGCTCACCATCCGGGTCCCTAGCTAGCAATCAGCCCCAGCATTTT. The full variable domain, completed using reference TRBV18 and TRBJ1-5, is NAGVMQNPRHLVRRRGQEARLRCSPMKGHSHVYWYRQLPEEGLKFMVYLQKENIIDESGMPKERFSAEFPKEGPSILRIQQVVRGDSAAYFCASSPSGSLASNQPQHFGDGTRLSIL.

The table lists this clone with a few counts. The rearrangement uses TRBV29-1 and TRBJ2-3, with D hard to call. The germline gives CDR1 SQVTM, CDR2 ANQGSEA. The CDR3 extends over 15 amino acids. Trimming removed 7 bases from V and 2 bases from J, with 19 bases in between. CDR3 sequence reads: CSAPRMATATDTQYF. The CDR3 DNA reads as TGCAGCGCCCCCAGGATGGCAACTGCCACAGATACGCAGTATTTT.

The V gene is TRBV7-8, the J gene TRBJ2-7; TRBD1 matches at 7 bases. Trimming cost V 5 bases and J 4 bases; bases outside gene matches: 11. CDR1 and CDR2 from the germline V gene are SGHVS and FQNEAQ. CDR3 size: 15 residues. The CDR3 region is CASSERGRITYEQYF. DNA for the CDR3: TGTGCCAGCAGCGAGAGGGGGCGGATTACGTACGAGCAGTACTTC.

This CDR3 is CASSDEGTRGDEQFF. DNA of the CDR3: TGTGCCAGCAGTGATGAGGGGACTCGGGGTGATGAGCAGTTCTTC. The chain combines TRBV2 with TRBJ2-1, with a tentative D call TRBD2 (6 bases). Germline V CDR1 and CDR2: SNHLY, FYNNEI. Trimming pared 3 bases from V and 8 bases from J, leaving 17 bases between. The CDR3 contains 15 residues.

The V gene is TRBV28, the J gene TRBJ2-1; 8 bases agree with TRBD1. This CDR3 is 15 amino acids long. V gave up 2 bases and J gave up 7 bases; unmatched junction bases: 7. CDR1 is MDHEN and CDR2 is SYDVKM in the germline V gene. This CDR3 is CASSLDQGAPNEQFF. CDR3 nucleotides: TGTGCCAGCAGTTTAGACCAGGGGGCTCCAAATGAGCAGTTCTTC.

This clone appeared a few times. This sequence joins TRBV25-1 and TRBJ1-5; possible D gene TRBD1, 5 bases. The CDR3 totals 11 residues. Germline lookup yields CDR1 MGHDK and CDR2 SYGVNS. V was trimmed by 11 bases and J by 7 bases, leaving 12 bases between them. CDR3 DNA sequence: TGTGCCCAGCAGGGTTACCAGCCCCAGCATTTT. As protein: CAQQGYQPQHF.

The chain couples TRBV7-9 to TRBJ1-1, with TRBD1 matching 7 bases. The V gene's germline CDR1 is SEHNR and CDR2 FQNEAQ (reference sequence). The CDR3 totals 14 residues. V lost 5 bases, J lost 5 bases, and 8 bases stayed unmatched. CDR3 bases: TGTGCCAGCAGCCACCGGACAGGACTTACTGAAGCTTTCTTT. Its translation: CASSHRTGLTEAFF.

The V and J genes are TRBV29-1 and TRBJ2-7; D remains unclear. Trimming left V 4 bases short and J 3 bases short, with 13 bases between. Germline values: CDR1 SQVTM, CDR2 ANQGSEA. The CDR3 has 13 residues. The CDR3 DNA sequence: TGCAGCGTTGCGCCAGGAACCAACTACGAGCAGTACTTC. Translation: CSVAPGTNYEQYF.